The T cell receptor (beta chain) described here comes from a study of regulatory T cells in long-lasting Graves disease (dated by TCRdb to about 2021). Turning to the overall study: Patients with newly diagnosed Graves' disease had been on antithyroid drugs for under 3 months. Patients with persistent Graves' disease were compared with patients with newly diagnosed Graves' disease using TCR sequencing and RNA sequencing of peripheral blood. The study was conducted in China and was registered as a clinical trial. TCR sequencing covered about 13 persistent and some 20 newly diagnosed Graves' disease patients, 33 samples in total. Broader findings and caveats from the paper: Only the TCR beta chain was sequenced and analyzed. Persistent patients shared more public clonotypes among themselves (around 2,500) than newly diagnosed patients did (more than 950). As a limitation, the authors acknowledged that the small sample size may reduce accuracy. TRBV28, TRBJ1-2 and TRBJ2-5 were preferentially used in persistent disease, while TRBV20-1 and TRBJ2-1 were favored in newly diagnosed disease. The study examined only peripheral blood because the primary lesion, thyroid tissue, could not be accessed. Compared with newly diagnosed patients, patients with persistent Graves' disease had lower TCR Shannon entropy and fewer highly expanded clones, which suggests clonal expansion.

This clonotype was counted many times. Its antigen specificity is not known. Base qualities are not recorded, but no much larger clone differs from it by a single base. Sequences MNHEY (CDR1) and SVGEGT (CDR2) are obtained from the germline V gene. Inclusive of the bounding cysteine and phenylalanine, the CDR3 is 15 residues long. Solely the CDR3 DNA is kept, with 45 bases framed from the first base. Trimming takes 4 bases from V and 1 base from J, and the germline ends sit 13 bases apart. The sample's time point label, decoded: newly diagnosed GD, antithyroid drugs for less than 3 months. For both TCR sequencing and RNA sequencing, RNA was extracted from PBMCs in TRIzol. The diagnosis of Graves' disease followed American Thyroid Association guidelines. Recruitment of patients was carried out at an endocrinology department in Xi'an, China. Each patient gave 9 to 10 milliliters of peripheral blood, collected in an EDTA anticoagulant tube. Ficoll Paque Plus density gradient separation was used to isolate PBMCs, and no further T cell sorting was performed. An Agilent 2100 Bioanalyzer and agarose gel were used to check RNA quality, and a NanoDrop 2000 was used to measure RNA concentration.

The library relied on multiplex PCR. Sequencing was performed on an Illumina HiSeq 4000. TCR beta libraries were built with iRepertoire HTBI primers and Arm-PCR amplification of CDR3 regions. Before sequencing, the PCR products underwent gel purification. The published analysis was carried out like this. Across samples, roughly 60 TRBV and 13 to 15 TRBJ segments were identified and used for gene usage analysis of CDR3 amino acid clonotypes. COPE and FqMerger were used to merge the filtered high-quality paired reads into contigs. BLAST was used to align contigs to IMGT TRBV, TRBD and TRBJ reference genes, and CDR3 was defined according to IMGT. Clonotypes above 0.1% frequency were classified as highly expanded clones. Shannon entropy was used to measure repertoire diversity, and the Gini coefficient was used to measure V-J evenness. Clonotypes shared by more than one individual were considered public. TCRdb cleaned the public reads at Q25 with fastp, built clones with MiXCR and kept in-frame beta chains. Records with the same CDR3 protein are collapsed into one entry carrying the most frequent genes and DNA. The V and J calls shown here were made by TCRdb, not taken from the authors' results. The sample table holds around 400,000 distinct CDR3 sequences, of which about 16% were seen once. Over 20% of the sample rests with the top ten.

The chain employs TRBV6-2 or TRBV6-3 and TRBJ1-2, with the D gene uncertain. This TCR came from a female donor with Graves disease. The specimen comprised peripheral blood mononuclear cells (PBMCs), sampled at new diagnosis, from a patient treated with antithyroid drugs. The nucleotide sequence is given as TGTGCCAGCAGTTCCCTGACACGCCATAACTATGGCTACACCTTC. It translates as CASSSLTRHNYGYTF.